One and the same sample provided the 7 T cell receptor beta chains below, sequenced in a study of shared clonotypes between healthy human individuals. Assay: immunoSEQ multiplex PCR; the TCRdb copy retains only in-frame clones and omits some. The sample contains hundreds of thousands of clones, around 80% of which appear only once. Material for sequencing was PBMCs. These receptors were collected from a middle-aged woman in good health. Some clones in this sample may be carry-over from other donors' samples.

This chain links TRBV10-3 with TRBJ2-2; perhaps D is TRBD1 or TRBD2 (5 bases each). Germline V gene sequence: CDR1 ENHRY, CDR2 SYGVKD. The CDR3 has 15 amino acids. Trimming removed 7 bases at V and 3 bases at J, with 15 bases between. DNA of the CDR3: TGTGCCATCAAACCTCGGGACCCCCACACCGGGGAGCTGTTTTTT. This codes for CAIKPRDPHTGELFF.

The chain carries TRBV5-1 and TRBJ2-3, with TRBD1 matching over 8 bases. V lost 4 bases, J lost 2 bases, and 6 bases stayed unmatched. The CDR3 length is 15 residues. Germline lookup yields CDR1 SGHRS and CDR2 YFSETQ. CDR3 bases: TGCGCCAGCAGCCCCGACAGGGGATTCACAGATACGCAGTATTTT. This encodes CASSPDRGFTDTQYF.

The gene calls are TRBV5-4 and TRBJ1-4, with D uncertain. Germline CDR1 SGHNT, CDR2 YYREEE (reference sequence). There are 16 residues in the CDR3. V lost 4 bases and J 0 bases, leaving 13 bases between the germline ends. CDR3 sequence reads: CASSPTLITTNEKLFF. As DNA, the CDR3 is TGTGCCAGCAGCCCAACTCTCATTACAACTAATGAAAAACTGTTTTTT.

This clone was seen a single time. The chain's CDR3 is CASSEGRGLRASGRWNEQFF. DNA for the CDR3: TGTGCCAGCAGTGAAGGCAGGGGGCTAAGGGCTAGCGGGAGGTGGAATGAGCAGTTCTTC. The chain uses TRBV6-1 and TRBJ2-1; 11 bases are a match to TRBD2. Germline loops: CDR1 MNHNS, CDR2 SASEGT. This CDR3 spans 20 amino acids. The V gene end was trimmed by 1 base and the J gene end by 7 bases; junction bases not matched to a gene: 18.

The chain couples TRBV7-2 to TRBJ2-2; 10 positions agree with TRBD2. Germline V lookup: CDR1 SGHTA, CDR2 FQGNSA. Losses at the gene ends were 1 base for V and 4 bases for J; bases not matched to a gene: 6. The CDR3 covers 17 residues. Written as DNA, the CDR3 is TGTGCCAGCAGCTTAGGACTAGCGGGTTTGACCACCGGGGAGCTGTTTTTT. Protein product: CASSLGLAGLTTGELFF.

This sequence joins TRBV7-3 and TRBJ2-5; 10 bases line up with TRBD2. Germline V gene sequence: CDR1 SGHTA, CDR2 FQGTGA. There are 16 residues in the CDR3. The junction had 11 bases not matched to a gene; V was cut back by 2 bases and J by 8 bases. The CDR3 DNA reads TGTGCCAGCAGCTTAGGTGGTTCAGCGGGAGGGGGAACCCAGTACTTC. Translating gives CASSLGGSAGGGTQYF.

The chain carries TRBV10-3 and TRBJ2-1; D remains unclear. V lost 2 bases and J 6 bases, leaving 2 bases between the germline ends. Per the germline V gene, CDR1 is ENHRY and CDR2 is SYGVKD. The CDR3 is 11 residues long. CDR3 residues: CAISEVNEQFF. The CDR3 DNA is TGTGCCATCAGTGAGGTCAATGAGCAGTTCTTC.